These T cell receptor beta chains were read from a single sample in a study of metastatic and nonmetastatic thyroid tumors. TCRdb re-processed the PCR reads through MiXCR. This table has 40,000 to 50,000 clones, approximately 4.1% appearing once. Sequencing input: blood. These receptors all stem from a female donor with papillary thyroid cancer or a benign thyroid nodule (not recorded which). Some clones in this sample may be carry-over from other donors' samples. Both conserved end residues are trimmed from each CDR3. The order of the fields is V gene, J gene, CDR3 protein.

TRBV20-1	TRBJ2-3	SARDVLGGFTDTQY
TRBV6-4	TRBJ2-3	ASSGDSTDTQY
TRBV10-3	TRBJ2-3	AIRTGVGGGTDTQY
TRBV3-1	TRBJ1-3	ASSQTSSGNTIY
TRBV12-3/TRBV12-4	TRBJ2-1	ACSTRGLGRDEQF
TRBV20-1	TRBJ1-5	SARDDSGNQPQH
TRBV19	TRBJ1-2	ASSIDRGSAGYT
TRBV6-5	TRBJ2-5	ASIEGGGETQY
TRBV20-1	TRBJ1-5	SARRSDQPQH
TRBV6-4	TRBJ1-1	ASSPGTGGGTEAF
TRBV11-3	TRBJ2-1	ASSLGQGPYNEQF
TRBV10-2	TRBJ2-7	ASRWGTGIGEQY
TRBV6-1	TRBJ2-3	ASSEERVTGGRPSTDTQY
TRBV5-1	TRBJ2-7	ASSSDGTGAYEQY
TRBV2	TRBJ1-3	ASSEAQYSGNTIY
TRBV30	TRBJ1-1	ARTGGTEAF
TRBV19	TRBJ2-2	ASSKRTLTPRAGGAGELF
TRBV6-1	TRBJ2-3	ASSRSGGGPDTQY
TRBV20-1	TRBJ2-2	SAMTGVNTGELF
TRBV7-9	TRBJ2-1	ASSTGTGILSSYNEQF
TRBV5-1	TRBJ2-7	ASSDRAFNEQY
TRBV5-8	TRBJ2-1	ASSLDLAGVEQF
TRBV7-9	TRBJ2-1	ASSLSAGVSAGWSLNEQF
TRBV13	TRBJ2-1	ASSLGGPKNNEQF
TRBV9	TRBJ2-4	ASRDPRGIQY
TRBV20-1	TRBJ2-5	SAADDSSQY
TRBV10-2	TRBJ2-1	ASRLGGGGYNEQF
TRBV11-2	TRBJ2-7	ASSSIGGESSYEQY
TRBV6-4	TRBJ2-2	ASSPALAGDVAGELF
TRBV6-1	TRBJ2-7	ASRGGYSSYEQY
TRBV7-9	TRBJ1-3	ASSSSTGTGVGSDTIY
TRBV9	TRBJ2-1	ASSVRAGAVGNEQF
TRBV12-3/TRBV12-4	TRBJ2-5	ASSLGLQETQY
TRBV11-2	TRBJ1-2	ASSSAGAGGYT
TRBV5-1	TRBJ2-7	ASSLGRLAYEQY
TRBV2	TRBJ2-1	ASSNNPGLADNEQF
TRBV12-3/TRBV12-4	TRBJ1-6	ASSFPRSSYNSPLH
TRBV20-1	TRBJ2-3	SASVSGNTDTQY
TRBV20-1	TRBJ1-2	SGTEGAAVYGYT
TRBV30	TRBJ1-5	AWSSLGTASNQPQH